Presented here are 14 T cell receptor beta chains from one specimen sequenced in a study of shared clonotypes between healthy human individuals. Data came from immunoSEQ multiplex PCR; TCRdb stores just in-frame clones and leaves some out. The sample has 2 million to 2.5 million clones; nearly 97% are singletons. The sequencing sample was made of naive CD4+ T cells sorted from blood. Subset specified: CD45RA+ positively selected. The receptors here all came from a man aged 18 to 35 in good health.

This chain connects TRBV7-2 to TRBJ2-1, with a weak D call TRBD2 (6 bases). The CDR3 is 14 residues long. The ends were cut back, 3 bases at V and 9 bases at J, with 15 bases in the middle. Germline lookup yields CDR1 SGHTA and CDR2 FQGNSA. The CDR3 DNA reads TGTGCCAGCAGCTTGTGGGGGGTGAACGGTGAGCAGTTCTTC. Amino acids: CASSLWGVNGEQFF.

The V call is TRBV7-2, the J call TRBJ2-5; 8 bases are a match to TRBD1. This CDR3 contains 13 residues. Germline V gives CDR1 SGHTA, CDR2 FQGNSA. The V segment lost 5 bases and the J segment 9 bases; nucleotides outside the gene matches: 8. Written as DNA, the CDR3 is TGTGCCAGCAGCCGAGACCCACAGGGGGCCCAGTACTTC. It is translated as CASSRDPQGAQYF.

The chain joins TRBV5-6 to TRBJ2-5; TRBD2 matches at 12 bases. J lost 6 bases, V lost 1 base, and 7 bases had no gene match. The V gene's germline CDR1 is SGHDT and CDR2 YYEEEE. The CDR3 length is 16 residues. CDR3 sequence reads: CASSLRLAGDLKTQYF. The CDR3 DNA is TGTGCCAGCAGCTTGCGACTAGCGGGGGACCTAAAGACCCAGTACTTC.

The chain has TRBV6-5 and TRBJ1-2, with TRBD1 identical over 9 bases. The germline gives CDR1 MNHEY, CDR2 SVGAGI. The CDR3 length is 13 residues. V gave up 6 bases and J gave up 8 bases; unmatched junction bases: 7. In DNA, the CDR3 is TGTGCCAGCAGAGAAGACAGGGGGACGGGCTACACCTTC. Translated: CASREDRGTGYTF.

Points on this clone: At the DNA level, this CDR3 is encoded by other sequences in the same sample as well. The V call is TRBV27, the J call TRBJ2-7; D might be TRBD1 or TRBD2, each matching 5 bases. The CDR3 consists of 14 residues. V lost 5 bases and J lost 1, with 12 bases in between. The V gene's germline CDR1 is MNHEY and CDR2 SMNVEV (reference sequence). The CDR3 is CASSPRGSSYEQYF. In nucleotides, the CDR3 is TGTGCCAGCAGTCCCCGGGGCAGTTCCTACGAGCAGTACTTC.

This chain connects TRBV7-2 to TRBJ2-1; TRBD2 agrees at 10 bases. V shed 4 bases and J 3 bases; nucleotides not matched to a gene: 3. CDR1 is SGHTA and CDR2 is FQGNSA in the germline V gene. The CDR3 totals 15 residues. CDR3 loop: CASSSRTSGYNEQFF. CDR3 nucleotide sequence: TGTGCCAGCAGCTCGAGGACTAGCGGCTACAATGAGCAGTTCTTC.

The chain couples TRBV6-1 to TRBJ2-5, with D unclear. The CDR3 spans 14 residues. Germline CDR1 reads MNHNS; CDR2 reads SASEGT. Between the trimmed V and J ends, which lost 2 bases and 5 bases, there was a span of 12 bases. The CDR3 DNA reads as TGTGCCAGCAGTGAACCGGCACCTGGGGAGACCCAGTACTTC. Protein product: CASSEPAPGETQYF.

The chain recombines TRBV5-1 with TRBJ2-4; no clear D gene. The CDR3 spans 19 residues. Per germline, CDR1 SGHRS and CDR2 YFSETQ. The V end lost 0 bases, the J end lost 0 bases, and 19 bases lay between the germline ends. The DNA of the CDR3 is TGCGCCAGCAGCTTGGACCCAGTCGAAACATCACTAGCCAAAAACATTCAGTACTTC. It is translated as CASSLDPVETSLAKNIQYF.

The V gene is TRBV5-4, the J gene TRBJ2-7, with no clear D. Germline-derived CDR1 and CDR2 are SGHNT and YYREEE (reference sequence). CDR3 length: 14 amino acids. With 3 bases removed from V and 2 bases from J, the gap between germline ends came to 12 bases. Here the CDR3 DNA reads TGTGCCAGCAGCTCGACAAGGAGTCCCTACGAGCAGTACTTC. Translating it yields CASSSTRSPYEQYF.

The chain uses TRBV11-3 and TRBJ2-1; weak D call: TRBD2 (5 bases). V lost 6 bases, J lost 4 bases, and 7 bases lay in between. CDR1 is SGHNT, CDR2 YENEEA, per germline. This CDR3 spans 12 amino acids. CDR3 nucleotides: TGTGCCAGCAGTTCGGGGTACAATGAGCAGTTCTTC. It translates to CASSSGYNEQFF.

This chain joins TRBV13 and TRBJ1-2; possibly TRBD1 for D (5 bases). The CDR3 has 16 residues. The V and J ends lost 0 bases and 5 bases respectively, with 16 bases between them. CDR1 and CDR2 from the germline V gene are PRHDT and FYEKMQ (reference sequence). The CDR3 sequence is CASSLGSGRAGYGYTF. In nucleotides, the CDR3 is TGTGCCAGCAGCTTAGGTTCGGGCAGGGCTGGTTATGGCTACACCTTC.

The rearrangement uses TRBV27 and TRBJ2-3, with 12 bases fitting TRBD2. Germline trimming cut 2 bases from V and 6 bases from J; bases unmatched to any gene: 6. The CDR3 length is 16 residues. In germline, CDR1 is MNHEY, CDR2 SMNVEV (reference sequence). Written as DNA, the CDR3 is TGTGCCAGCAGTTTAGGGCTAGCGGGAGGGTGGGATACGCAGTATTTT. Its protein is CASSLGLAGGWDTQYF.

This chain links TRBV10-2 with TRBJ1-5; D unclear. V dropped 0 bases and J dropped 3 bases, with 3 bases sitting between them. The germline V gene encodes CDR1 WSHSY and CDR2 SAAADI. There are 13 residues in the CDR3. The CDR3 sequence: CASSESVNQPQHF. The CDR3 bases are TGCGCCAGCAGTGAGTCGGTCAATCAGCCCCAGCATTTT.

This clone came up once. The rearrangement joins TRBV19 to TRBJ2-1; 8 bases map to TRBD2. This CDR3 contains 17 residues. Germline CDR1 and CDR2: LNHDA and SQIVND (reference sequence). The V gene end was trimmed by 9 bases and the J gene end by 5 bases; junction bases not matched to a gene: 18. The CDR3 here is CASRTAGGPTGDNEQFF. The DNA of the CDR3 is TGTGCCAGCCGGACGGCGGGGGGCCCAACCGGGGACAATGAGCAGTTCTTC.